This TCR beta chain was documented in a study of technical replicates of blood from several donors. Method: immunoSEQ multiplex PCR; TCRdb's copy keeps in-frame clones and lacks some. Of about 74,000 clones in the sample, 95% were seen once. Input material: T cells isolated from PBMCs. This TCR was sampled from a human donor in good health.

For the CDR3, the DNA is TGTGCCAGCAGAACCGGGACAGGTCTCTATGGCTACACCTTC. Translating it yields CASRTGTGLYGYTF. This chain uses TRBV28 with TRBJ1-2; 8 bases align to TRBD1. This CDR3 comprises 14 residues. Germline V gene lookup returns CDR1 MDHEN and CDR2 SYDVKM. J lost 4 bases, V lost 6 bases, and 7 bases had no gene match.